Each of the 20 T cell receptor beta chains below was sequenced from the same sample in a study of identifying expanded T cells in peripheral blood. Clones were read by immunoSEQ multiplex PCR, and TCRdb kept only the in-frame ones, dropping some. The sample contains about 100,000 clones, around nine tenths of which appear only once. Sequenced input: blood. These receptors were taken from a person aged 18 to 70 in good health.

The genes are TRBV30 and TRBJ2-7, with a tentative D call TRBD2 (5 bases). The V end lost 4 bases, the J end lost 6 bases, and 13 bases lay between the germline ends. The CDR3 sequence is 12 residues long. Germline CDR1 reads GTSNPN; CDR2 reads SVGIG (reference sequence). The CDR3 spells CAWTGDSSEQYF. The CDR3 DNA reads as TGTGCCTGGACCGGGGATAGCTCCGAGCAGTACTTC.

V gene TRBV19 combines with J gene TRBJ1-3; the D gene is possibly TRBD1 (6 bases). Trimming removed 3 bases at V and 4 bases at J, with 10 bases between. This CDR3 is 14 amino acids long. Germline V gene sequence: CDR1 LNHDA, CDR2 SQIVND (reference sequence). CDR3 protein: CASSIATGGNTIYF. The DNA of the CDR3 is TGTGCCAGTAGTATTGCGACAGGAGGAAACACCATATATTTT. Full variable domain (remainder filled in from reference TRBV19 and TRBJ1-3): DGGITQSPKYLFRKEGQNVTLSCEQNLNHDAMYWYRQDPGQGLRLIYYSQIVNDFQKGDIAEGYSVSREKKESFPLTVTSAQKNPTAFYLCASSIATGGNTIYFGEGSWLTVV.

This clone was counted a few times. The V gene is TRBV6-5, the J gene TRBJ1-2; 7 nucleotides align to TRBD1. The V gene end was trimmed by 5 bases and the J gene end by 4 bases; junction bases not matched to a gene: 7. CDR3 length: 14 amino acids. Germline CDR1 is MNHEY and CDR2 is SVGAGI. The CDR3 bases are TGTGCCAGCAGTGAGGGGCCAGGGGGCTATGGCTACACCTTC. Residues: CASSEGPGGYGYTF.

The J gene is TRBJ1-1, the V gene TRBV7-9, with D perhaps matching TRBD1 (5 bases). Germline V CDR1 and CDR2: SEHNR, FQNEAQ (reference sequence). This CDR3 region has 13 residues. Trimming shortened V by 11 bases and J by 2 bases, and 15 bases separated the two germline ends. The CDR3 here is CAGADRANTEAFF. DNA for the CDR3: TGTGCCGGGGCCGACAGAGCCAACACTGAAGCTTTCTTT.

CDR3 nucleotide sequence: TGCAGCGTCCGTTTCGGGCAGTCTGAAGCTTTCTTT. Translating it yields CSVRFGQSEAFF. The rearrangement uses TRBV29-1 and TRBJ1-1; no reliable D call. Germline CDR1 reads SQVTM; CDR2 reads ANQGSEA. The ends were cut back, 6 bases at V and 6 bases at J, with 14 bases in the middle. This CDR3 has 12 residues. Supplemented by reference TRBV29-1 and TRBJ1-1, the full variable domain reads SAVISQKPSRDICQRGTSLTIQCQVDSQVTMMFWYRQQPGQSLTLIATANQGSEATYESGFVIDKFPISRPNLTFSTLTVSNMSPEDSSIYLCSVRFGQSEAFFGQGTRLTVV.

The CDR3 loop reads CAWSQEGGKQFF. CDR3 DNA: TGTGCCTGGAGTCAGGAGGGAGGTAAGCAGTTCTTC. The J gene is TRBJ2-1, the V gene TRBV30, with D possibly matching TRBD2 (6 bases). Trimming took 2 bases from V and 11 from J, leaving 13 bases between them. Germline lookup yields CDR1 GTSNPN and CDR2 SVGIG (reference sequence). The CDR3 has 12 amino acids.

DNA of the CDR3: TGTGCCAGCAGCTTGCGGGGGACTGAAGCTTTCTTT. Protein sequence: CASSLRGTEAFF. The gene calls are TRBV5-4 and TRBJ1-1; a weak D match, TRBD1 (5 bases). The CDR3 sequence is 12 residues long. The germline V gene has CDR1 SGHNT and CDR2 YYREEE (reference sequence). The V end lost 1 base, the J end lost 5 bases, and 6 bases lay between the germline ends.

This chain links TRBV5-6 with TRBJ2-7; D is ambiguous. Germline CDR1 SGHDT, CDR2 YYEEEE. The length of the CDR3 is 14 residues. V dropped 2 bases and J dropped 2 bases, with 11 bases sitting between them. CDR3 sequence: CASSLPGGPYEQYF. In DNA form, the CDR3 reads TGTGCCAGCAGCTTACCCGGCGGTCCCTACGAGCAGTACTTC.

This chain links TRBV6-5 with TRBJ1-1, with D uncertain. Deletions cut 0 bases from V and 0 bases from J, with 8 bases between. The CDR3 runs to 15 residues. Looked up from germline, CDR1 is MNHEY and CDR2 is SVGAGI. The CDR3 sequence: CASSYSWQMNTEAFF. Written as DNA, the CDR3 is TGTGCCAGCAGTTACTCGTGGCAGATGAACACTGAAGCTTTCTTT.

This clone appeared a few times. The gene calls are TRBV25-1 and TRBJ1-2, with D possibly matching TRBD1 (5 bases). The CDR3 totals 10 residues. Germline lookup yields CDR1 MGHDK and CDR2 SYGVNS. V shed 10 bases and J shed 8 bases, with 11 bases lying between them. CDR3: CATQGMGYTF. CDR3 coding DNA: TGTGCCACCCAGGGTATGGGCTACACCTTC.

J is TRBJ2-7 and V is TRBV5-8; a weak D match, TRBD2 (6 bases). Per the germline V gene, CDR1 is SGHTS and CDR2 is YDEGEE. CDR3 size: 14 residues. The V and J ends lost 2 bases and 2 bases respectively, with 11 bases between them. The CDR3 protein is CASSLSGTAYEQYF. The CDR3 nucleotides are TGTGCCAGCAGCTTATCAGGGACTGCCTACGAGCAGTACTTC.

The chain has TRBV7-6 and TRBJ2-1, with TRBD2 identical over 15 bases. V shed 5 bases and J 9 bases; nucleotides not matched to a gene: 5. The CDR3 length is 15 residues. The germline V gene encodes CDR1 SGHVS and CDR2 FNYEAQ. CDR3 sequence: CASSPGLAGGSEQFF. CDR3 coding DNA: TGTGCCAGCAGCCCGGGACTAGCGGGAGGTAGTGAGCAGTTCTTC.

The sample holds many counts of this clone. CDR3 region: CSVEEDRATEAFF. Here the CDR3 DNA reads TGCAGCGTTGAGGAAGACAGGGCGACTGAAGCTTTCTTT. This rearrangement joins TRBV29-1 to TRBJ1-1, with 7 positions matching TRBD1. Germline V gene data show CDR1 as SQVTM and CDR2 as ANQGSEA. This CDR3 spans 13 amino acids. Losses at the gene ends were 3 bases for V and 5 bases for J; bases not matched to a gene: 6.

This clone has just a few counts. The chain uses TRBV5-1 and TRBJ2-2; D might be TRBD1 or TRBD2, each matching 5 bases. CDR3 length: 15 residues. Germline V gene lookup returns CDR1 SGHRS and CDR2 YFSETQ. The germline V and J ends were trimmed by 3 bases and 2 bases, with 11 bases remaining between them. DNA for the CDR3: TGCGCCAGCAGCTCCCAGCGGACAAACACCGGGGAGCTGTTTTTT. Its protein is CASSSQRTNTGELFF.

CDR3 amino acids: CASSLQGVVETQYF. The CDR3 DNA follows: TGTGCCAGCAGCCTTCAGGGGGTGGTTGAGACCCAGTACTTC. The chain links TRBV6-1 to TRBJ2-5; TRBD1 agrees at 7 bases. The CDR3 loop spans 14 amino acids. Germline V gene data show CDR1 as MNHNS and CDR2 as SASEGT. The junction had 9 bases not matched to a gene; V was cut back by 6 bases and J by 5 bases.

V is TRBV5-6 and J is TRBJ1-3; D ambiguous. Germline values: CDR1 SGHDT, CDR2 YYEEEE. With 3 bases removed from V and 0 bases from J, the gap between germline ends came to 7 bases. The CDR3 consists of 14 residues. As DNA, the CDR3 is TGTGCCAGCAGCTGGACCAGCTCTGGAAACACCATATATTTT. Its translation is CASSWTSSGNTIYF.

The rearrangement uses TRBV25-1 and TRBJ1-1, with D unclear. The CDR3 totals 15 residues. V dropped 5 bases and J dropped 0 bases, with 13 bases sitting between them. Germline V gene sequence: CDR1 MGHDK, CDR2 SYGVNS. The CDR3 spells CASSKAKTMNTEAFF. As DNA, the CDR3 is TGTGCCAGCAGTAAGGCTAAGACCATGAACACTGAAGCTTTCTTT.

The chain has TRBV30 and TRBJ1-2; no reliable D call. The V gene lost 2 bases and the J gene lost 4 bases, with 20 bases spanning the gap. Germline CDR1 GTSNPN, CDR2 SVGIG (reference sequence). The CDR3 covers 16 residues. The CDR3: CAWSTLLTRQTYGYTF. The CDR3 nucleotides are TGTGCCTGGAGTACACTCCTTACGAGGCAAACCTATGGCTACACCTTC.

Notes on this clone: A read error may account for a junction end that differs from germline. V gene TRBV7-3 combines with J gene TRBJ2-7; 9 nucleotides agree with TRBD2. This CDR3 is built from 15 residues. Germline-derived CDR1 and CDR2 are SGHTA and FQGTGA. The CDR3 sequence is CASSRAGGVTSSNPF. The CDR3 nucleotides are TGTGCCAGCAGCCGAGCGGGAGGTGTTACGAGCAGCAACCCCTTC.

The V gene is TRBV19, the J gene TRBJ2-1; 10 nucleotides agree with TRBD2. Germline CDR1 LNHDA, CDR2 SQIVND (reference sequence). The CDR3 has 16 residues. V shed 1 base and J 3 bases; nucleotides not matched to a gene: 3. CDR3 sequence (DNA): TGTGCCAGTAGTATAGCCCGACTAGCGGGCTACAATGAGCAGTTCTTC. Amino acid sequence: CASSIARLAGYNEQFF.